The present T cell receptor (beta chain) was sequenced within a study of blood T cell repertoires in COVID-19. Study details: Spain, Italy and the United States supplied samples that represented acute and convalescent COVID-19. T cells, B-cell-depleted T cells, or PBMCs provided the cDNA or gDNA that served as material.

Between the trimmed V and J ends, which lost 0 bases and 6 bases, there was a span of 15 bases. The CDR3 is 16 residues long. The germline V gene has CDR1 LGHNT and CDR2 FRNRAP. This clone was observed a few times. Authors' methods: Amplification with reference gene primers provided the estimates of nucleated cell counts. Libraries were prepared by immunoSEQ multiplex PCR; TCRdb keeps only in-frame clonotypes and omits some of them. The V and J calls and the clone size are those of that table, but D and trimming were determined from the DNA. The sample contains about 40,000 clones, just under 85% of which appear only once.

The sequence derives from a human donor with acute or convalescent COVID-19. The donor label of this sample is uncertain. V and J are TRBV12-5 and TRBJ1-5, with TRBD1 as a possible D gene (5 bases). The specimen was peripheral blood. The CDR3: CASGLVEGQGSQPQHF. The CDR3 nucleotides are TGTGCTAGTGGTTTGGTAGAAGGGCAGGGCAGTCAGCCCCAGCATTTT.